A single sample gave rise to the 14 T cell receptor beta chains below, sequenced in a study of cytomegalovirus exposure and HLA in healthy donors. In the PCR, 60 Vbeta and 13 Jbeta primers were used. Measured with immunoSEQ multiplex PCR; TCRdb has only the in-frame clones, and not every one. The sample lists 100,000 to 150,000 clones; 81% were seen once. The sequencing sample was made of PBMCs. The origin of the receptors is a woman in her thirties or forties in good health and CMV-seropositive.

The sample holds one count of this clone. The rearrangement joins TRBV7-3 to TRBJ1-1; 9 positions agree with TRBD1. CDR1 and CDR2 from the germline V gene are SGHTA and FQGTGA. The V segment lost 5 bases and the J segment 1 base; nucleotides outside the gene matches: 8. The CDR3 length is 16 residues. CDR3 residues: CASSPDRGRGNTEAFF. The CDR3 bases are TGTGCCAGCAGCCCGGACAGGGGTAGGGGGAACACTGAAGCTTTCTTT.

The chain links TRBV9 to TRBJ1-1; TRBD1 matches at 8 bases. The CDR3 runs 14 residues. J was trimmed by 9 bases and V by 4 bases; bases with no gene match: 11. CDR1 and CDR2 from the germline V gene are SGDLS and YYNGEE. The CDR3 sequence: CASSHDRGGGQAFF. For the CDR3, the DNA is TGTGCCAGCAGCCACGACAGGGGAGGTGGGCAAGCTTTCTTT. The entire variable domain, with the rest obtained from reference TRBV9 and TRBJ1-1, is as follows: DSGVTQTPKHLITATGQRVTLRCSPRSGDLSVYWYQQSLDQGLQFLIQYYNGEERAKGNILERFSAQQFPDLHSELNLSSLELGDSALYFCASSHDRGGGQAFFGQGTRLTVV.

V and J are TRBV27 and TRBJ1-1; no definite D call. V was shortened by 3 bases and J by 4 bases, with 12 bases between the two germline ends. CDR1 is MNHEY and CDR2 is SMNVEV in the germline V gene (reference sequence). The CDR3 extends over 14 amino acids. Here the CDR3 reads CASSFRAEGTEAFF. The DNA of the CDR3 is TGTGCCAGCAGTTTCCGGGCCGAGGGCACTGAAGCTTTCTTT.

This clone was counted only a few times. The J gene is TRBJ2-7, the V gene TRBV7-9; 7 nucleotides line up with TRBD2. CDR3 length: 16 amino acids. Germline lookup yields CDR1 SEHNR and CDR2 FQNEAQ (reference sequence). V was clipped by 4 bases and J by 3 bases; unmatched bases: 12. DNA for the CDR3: TGTGCCAGCAGCTCATCAACAACCGCGGGGGACTACGAGCAGTACTTC. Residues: CASSSSTTAGDYEQYF.

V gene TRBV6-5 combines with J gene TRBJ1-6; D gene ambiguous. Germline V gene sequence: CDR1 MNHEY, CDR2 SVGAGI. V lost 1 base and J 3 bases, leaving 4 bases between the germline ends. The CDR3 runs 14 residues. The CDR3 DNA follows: TGTGCCAGCAGTTACTTCTTCTATAATTCACCCCTCCACTTT. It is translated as CASSYFFYNSPLHF.

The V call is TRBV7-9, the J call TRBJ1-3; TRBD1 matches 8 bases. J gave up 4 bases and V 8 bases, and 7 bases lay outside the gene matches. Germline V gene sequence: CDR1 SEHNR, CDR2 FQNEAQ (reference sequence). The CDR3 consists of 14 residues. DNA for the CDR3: TGTGCCAGCGGGGGGACAGGACCCGGAAACACCATATATTTT. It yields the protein CASGGTGPGNTIYF. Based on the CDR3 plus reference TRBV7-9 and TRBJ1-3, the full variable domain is DTGVSQNPRHKITKRGQNVTFRCDPISEHNRLYWYRQTLGQGPEFLTYFQNEAQLEKSRLLSDRFSAERPKGSFSTLEIQRTEQGDSAMYLCASGGTGPGNTIYFGEGSWLTVV.

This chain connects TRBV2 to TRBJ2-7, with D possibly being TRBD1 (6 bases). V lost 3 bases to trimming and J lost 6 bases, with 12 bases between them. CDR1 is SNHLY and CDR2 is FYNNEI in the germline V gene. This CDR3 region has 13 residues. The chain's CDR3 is CASSDGRGCEQYF. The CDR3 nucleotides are TGTGCCAGCAGTGATGGTAGGGGGTGCGAGCAGTACTTC. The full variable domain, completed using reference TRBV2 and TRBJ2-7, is EPEVTQTPSHQVTQMGQEVILRCVPISNHLYFYWYRQILGQKVEFLVSFYNNEISEKSEIFDDQFSVERPDGSNFTLKIRSTKLEDSAMYFCASSDGRGCEQYFGPGTRLTVT.

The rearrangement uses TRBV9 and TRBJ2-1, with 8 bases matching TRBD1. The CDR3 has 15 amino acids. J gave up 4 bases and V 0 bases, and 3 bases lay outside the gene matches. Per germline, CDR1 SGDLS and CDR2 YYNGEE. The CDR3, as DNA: TGTGCCAGCAGCGTAGCAACAGGGGGATACAATGAGCAGTTCTTC. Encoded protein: CASSVATGGYNEQFF.

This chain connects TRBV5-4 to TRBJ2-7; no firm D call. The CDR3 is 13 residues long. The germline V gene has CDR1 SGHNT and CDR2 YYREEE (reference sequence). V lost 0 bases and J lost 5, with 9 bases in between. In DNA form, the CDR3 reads TGTGCCAGCAGCTTGGGCAGGCAGGACGAGCAGTACTTC. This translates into CASSLGRQDEQYF.

In nucleotides, the CDR3 is TGTGCCAGCAGCTCCACAGGGAGGGGTAACACTGAAGCTTTCTTT. Translation gives CASSSTGRGNTEAFF. The chain is built from TRBV7-6 and TRBJ1-1; tentative D call: TRBD1 (6 bases). The CDR3 length is 15 residues. Trimming left V 4 bases short and J 2 bases short, with 14 bases between. Germline V gene lookup returns CDR1 SGHVS and CDR2 FNYEAQ.

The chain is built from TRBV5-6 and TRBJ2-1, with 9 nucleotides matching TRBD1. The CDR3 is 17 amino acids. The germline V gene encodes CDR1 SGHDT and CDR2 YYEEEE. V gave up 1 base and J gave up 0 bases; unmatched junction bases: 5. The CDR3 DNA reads TGTGCCAGCAGCTTGAAGGACAGGGGAATCTCCTACAATGAGCAGTTCTTC. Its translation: CASSLKDRGISYNEQFF.

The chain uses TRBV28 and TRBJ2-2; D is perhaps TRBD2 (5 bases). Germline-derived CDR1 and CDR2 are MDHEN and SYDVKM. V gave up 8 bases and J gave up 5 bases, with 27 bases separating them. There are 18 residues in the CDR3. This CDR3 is CASPRCSAGKGRTGELFF. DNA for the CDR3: TGTGCCAGCCCCCGATGTTCAGCCGGGAAAGGAAGGACCGGGGAGCTGTTTTTT.

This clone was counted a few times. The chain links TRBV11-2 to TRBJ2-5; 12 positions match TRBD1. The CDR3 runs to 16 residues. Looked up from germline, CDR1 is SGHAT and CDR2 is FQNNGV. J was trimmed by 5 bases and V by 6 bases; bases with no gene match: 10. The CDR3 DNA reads TGTGCCAGCAGTCGCCTCGGGACAGGGGGCCAGGAGACCCAGTACTTC. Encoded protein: CASSRLGTGGQETQYF.

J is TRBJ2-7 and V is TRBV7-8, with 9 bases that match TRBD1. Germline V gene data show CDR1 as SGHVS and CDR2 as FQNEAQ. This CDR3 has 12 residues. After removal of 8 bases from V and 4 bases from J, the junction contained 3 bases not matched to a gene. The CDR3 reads CASLDRGYEQYF. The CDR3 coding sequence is TGTGCCAGCCTGGACAGGGGATACGAGCAGTACTTC.